Shown below are 26 T cell receptor beta chains from a single sample sequenced in a study of OX40 agonist ivuxolimab in advanced cancers. TCRdb's copy holds only in-frame clones and misses some; the assay was immunoSEQ multiplex PCR. Among under 50,000 clones listed, 65% to 85% were seen once. This specimen consisted of CD4+ or CD8+ T cells sorted from blood, obtained in a trial of the OX40 agonist ivuxolimab. These receptors came from an adult with an advanced solid tumor such as melanoma, head and neck, liver or kidney cancer.

The DNA for the CDR3 is TGCGCCAGCAACAGGGCGGGGGAGCTGTTTTTT. Protein product: CASNRAGELFF. The chain combines TRBV10-2 with TRBJ2-2; the D gene is possibly TRBD1 (6 bases). Per the germline V gene, CDR1 is WSHSY and CDR2 is SAAADI. V was pared by 7 bases and J by 8 bases, with 8 bases between. This CDR3 has 11 residues.

In this sample, this clone turned up a few times. The genes are TRBV27 and TRBJ2-1; TRBD2 agrees at 9 bases. The CDR3 is 14 amino acids. With 5 bases clipped from V and 15 bases from J, the junction kept 14 bases outside the gene matches. Germline V gene data show CDR1 as MNHEY and CDR2 as SMNVEV (reference sequence). DNA of the CDR3: TGTGCCAGCAGTCCCCGGACTAGCGCGGGCTTTTGGTTCTTC. Its translation: CASSPRTSAGFWFF.

The gene calls are TRBV28 and TRBJ1-2; TRBD1 matches at 8 bases. Germline V CDR1 and CDR2: MDHEN, SYDVKM. V shed 10 bases and J 4 bases; nucleotides not matched to a gene: 17. The CDR3 extends over 16 amino acids. CDR3 sequence: CATPPDRDARGYGYTF. DNA of the CDR3: TGTGCCACCCCTCCGGACAGGGACGCTCGGGGCTATGGCTACACCTTC.

The chain employs TRBV5-7 and TRBJ1-5; tentatively, D is TRBD1 (6 bases). TRBV5-7 qualifies as an ORF whose function is uncertain. The V and J ends lost 5 bases and 0 bases respectively, with 24 bases between them. CDR3 length equals 19 residues. In nucleotides, the CDR3 is TGTGCCAGCAGTACCACTCAAACAGGGTGGCCTTATAGCAATCAGCCCCAGCATTTT. As protein: CASSTTQTGWPYSNQPQHF.

The genes are TRBV4-1 and TRBJ1-2; D might be TRBD1 (6 bases). Germline V CDR1 and CDR2: MGHRA, YSYEKL. V shed 0 bases and J shed 8 bases, with 22 bases lying between them. The CDR3 runs 17 residues. The CDR3 spells CASSQEGAGSSLSGYTF. CDR3 nucleotides: TGCGCCAGCAGCCAAGAGGGGGCGGGGTCCTCACTATCGGGCTACACCTTC.

The rearrangement joins TRBV18 to TRBJ2-6; TRBD2 is a possible D gene (6 bases). The CDR3 totals 17 residues. V was clipped by 1 base and J by 0 bases, with 10 bases between them. In germline, CDR1 is KGHSH, CDR2 LQKENI. The CDR3 reads CASSPLPGLSGANVLTF. CDR3 coding DNA: TGTGCCAGCTCACCACTGCCGGGACTCTCTGGGGCCAACGTCCTGACTTTC.

V and J are TRBV30 and TRBJ1-5; possibly TRBD1 for D (5 bases). Per germline, CDR1 GTSNPN and CDR2 SVGIG (reference sequence). The CDR3 is made up of 14 amino acids. V dropped 2 bases and J dropped 4 bases, with 12 bases sitting between them. The CDR3 bases are TGTGCCTGGAGTAGATCCAGGGTGAATCAGCCCCAGCATTTT. It encodes CAWSRSRVNQPQHF.

The chain uses TRBV15 and TRBJ1-4, with D tentatively TRBD1 (6 bases). V was shortened by 4 bases and J by 4 bases, with 13 bases between the two germline ends. Germline V gives CDR1 LNHNV, CDR2 YYDKDF (reference sequence). The CDR3 is 15 amino acids. The CDR3 spells CATSKHRVGNEKLFF. The DNA of the CDR3 is TGTGCCACCAGCAAACACAGGGTTGGTAATGAAAAACTGTTTTTT.

The CDR3 loop reads CATLGQGNEKLFF. The CDR3 DNA reads TGTGCCACCCTGGGACAGGGCAATGAAAAACTGTTTTTT. The gene calls are TRBV19 and TRBJ1-4, with 9 nucleotides matching TRBD1. The V gene end was trimmed by 10 bases and the J gene end by 5 bases; junction bases not matched to a gene: 5. The CDR3 extends over 13 amino acids. Germline V CDR1 and CDR2: LNHDA, SQIVND (reference sequence).

The chain recombines TRBV19 with TRBJ2-3; unclear D gene. Between the trimmed V and J ends, which lost 1 base and 2 bases, there was a span of 4 bases. The CDR3 extends over 13 amino acids. Germline values: CDR1 LNHDA, CDR2 SQIVND (reference sequence). In DNA, the CDR3 is TGTGCCAGTAGTATAGGATACACAGATACGCAGTATTTT. Translating it yields CASSIGYTDTQYF.

The V gene is TRBV10-3, the J gene TRBJ2-7; TRBD1 might be the D (6 bases). Germline CDR1 reads ENHRY; CDR2 reads SYGVKD. V gave up 5 bases and J gave up 5 bases, with 19 bases separating them. The CDR3 is 15 residues long. The CDR3 loop is CAISPQSTGENEQYF. As DNA, the CDR3 is TGTGCCATCAGTCCTCAATCGACAGGAGAAAACGAGCAGTACTTC.

The chain links TRBV25-1 to TRBJ1-1, with a possible D match to TRBD1 (6 bases). The CDR3 covers 14 residues. Per germline, CDR1 MGHDK and CDR2 SYGVNS. The V end lost 2 bases, the J end lost 11 bases, and 18 bases lay between the germline ends. CDR3 in amino acids: CASSEGGRDEMAFF. CDR3 sequence (DNA): TGTGCCAGCAGTGAAGGGGGGCGTGACGAAATGGCTTTCTTT.

The chain carries TRBV15 and TRBJ2-1, with D perhaps matching TRBD2 (5 bases). V lost 3 bases and J 5 bases, leaving 11 bases between the germline ends. CDR3 size: 14 residues. Germline loops: CDR1 LNHNV, CDR2 YYDKDF (reference sequence). The CDR3: CATSSSLRDNEQFF. For the CDR3, the DNA is TGTGCCACCAGCAGCTCCTTGAGGGACAATGAGCAGTTCTTC.

This rearrangement joins TRBV7-9 to TRBJ2-7; D gene ambiguous. Germline V CDR1 and CDR2: SEHNR, FQNEAQ (reference sequence). Trimming removed 1 base at V and 4 bases at J, with 8 bases between. This CDR3 comprises 13 residues. CDR3 nucleotides: TGTGCCAGCAGCTTAGAGATCCGTTACGAGCAGTACTTC. As protein: CASSLEIRYEQYF.

The chain recombines TRBV10-3 with TRBJ2-5; D gene unclear. Trimming stripped 0 bases from V and 7 bases from J, with 12 bases between. The germline CDR1 and CDR2 sequences are ENHRY and SYGVKD. The CDR3 totals 14 residues. In DNA, the CDR3 is TGTGCCATCAGTGAGTCGGCGTCCCCGGGGACCCAGTACTTC. Its protein is CAISESASPGTQYF.

The chain couples TRBV18 to TRBJ1-1; 9 bases are a match to TRBD1. Germline V lookup: CDR1 KGHSH, CDR2 LQKENI. V shed 3 bases and J 5 bases; nucleotides not matched to a gene: 4. The CDR3 is 14 residues long. CDR3 nucleotides: TGTGCCAGCTCACCCGGACAGGGGATGACTGAAGCTTTCTTT. It codes for CASSPGQGMTEAFF.

The table lists this clone with a few counts. The CDR3 sequence: CASSAGSGSGANVLTF. The DNA for the CDR3 is TGCGCCAGCAGCGCGGGGTCCGGCTCTGGGGCCAACGTCCTGACTTTC. This sequence joins TRBV5-1 and TRBJ2-6; D is possibly TRBD2 (6 bases). The germline V gene has CDR1 SGHRS and CDR2 YFSETQ. The CDR3 has 16 amino acids. Trimming cost V 4 bases and J 0 bases, with 11 bases left between them.

This chain connects TRBV5-1 to TRBJ2-4; D remains unclear. This CDR3 contains 15 residues. V shed 4 bases and J shed 5 bases, with 16 bases lying between them. Germline V gives CDR1 SGHRS, CDR2 YFSETQ. The chain's CDR3 is CASSPNAGLENIQYF. DNA of the CDR3: TGCGCCAGCAGCCCCAATGCCGGTTTGGAAAACATTCAGTACTTC.

CDR3 DNA: TGTGCCAGCAGCTCGGAAGGCTCAGATACGCAGTATTTT. Translating it yields CASSSEGSDTQYF. The chain joins TRBV5-6 to TRBJ2-3; no reliable D call. V dropped 3 bases and J dropped 4 bases, with 9 bases sitting between them. The CDR3 consists of 13 residues. Per the germline V gene, CDR1 is SGHDT and CDR2 is YYEEEE.

The chain carries TRBV7-9 and TRBJ1-3, with D uncertain. The CDR3 is 14 residues long. Per germline, CDR1 SEHNR and CDR2 FQNEAQ (reference sequence). The ends were cut back, 2 bases at V and 1 base at J, with 6 bases in the middle. The CDR3 protein is CASSLMWSGNTIYF. The CDR3 DNA is TGTGCCAGCAGCTTAATGTGGTCTGGAAACACCATATATTTT.

The chain recombines TRBV2 with TRBJ2-1, with 8 bases aligning to TRBD2. Per germline, CDR1 SNHLY and CDR2 FYNNEI. The CDR3 contains 13 residues. Trimming took 4 bases from V and 12 from J; bases not matched to a gene: 8. The CDR3 loop is CASSVPGLVRQFF. The DNA for the CDR3 is TGTGCCAGCAGTGTCCCGGGACTAGTTCGGCAGTTCTTC.

This chain links TRBV5-1 with TRBJ2-7; 11 nucleotides agree with TRBD1. The CDR3 covers 14 residues. Looked up from germline, CDR1 is SGHRS and CDR2 is YFSETQ. The J segment lost 2 bases and the V segment lost 3 bases, leaving 1 base of the junction unmatched. The CDR3 is CASSSGQGAYEQYF. The CDR3 coding sequence is TGCGCCAGCAGCTCGGGACAGGGGGCCTACGAGCAGTACTTC.

The J gene is TRBJ2-7, the V gene TRBV2; TRBD2 matches at 7 bases. CDR1 and CDR2 from the germline V gene are SNHLY and FYNNEI. The CDR3 totals 16 residues. After removal of 3 bases from V and 1 base from J, the junction contained 9 bases not matched to a gene. In nucleotides, the CDR3 is TGTGCCAGCAGTGATCAGGGCGGGAGTCGGTCCTACGAGCAGTACTTC. Residues: CASSDQGGSRSYEQYF.

This chain connects TRBV5-1 to TRBJ2-3; maybe TRBD2 (5 bases). CDR3 length: 15 residues. Trimming removed 0 bases from V and 2 bases from J, with 10 bases in between. Germline V gene data show CDR1 as SGHRS and CDR2 as YFSETQ. The CDR3 DNA reads as TGCGCCAGCAGCTTGGAGGAGCGGTTCACAGATACGCAGTATTTT. Residues: CASSLEERFTDTQYF.

This sequence joins TRBV7-8 and TRBJ1-1; D gene ambiguous. The V gene's germline CDR1 is SGHVS and CDR2 FQNEAQ. The CDR3 has 14 amino acids. The V gene lost 3 bases and the J gene lost 0 bases, with 8 bases spanning the gap. CDR3 in DNA: TGTGCCAGCAGCTTGGATGGGGTGAACACTGAAGCTTTCTTT. It specifies CASSLDGVNTEAFF. Looking up the rest from reference TRBV7-8 and TRBJ1-1 gives the full variable domain: GAGVSQSPRYKVAKRGQDVALRCDPISGHVSLFWYQQALGQGPEFLTYFQNEAQLDKSGLPSDRFFAERPEGSVSTLKIQRTQQEDSAVYLCASSLDGVNTEAFFGQGTRLTVV.

The genes are TRBV5-1 and TRBJ2-3; TRBD2 aligns across 7 bases. The CDR3 is made up of 16 amino acids. The trim removed 4 bases at V and 1 base at J, leaving 9 bases unmatched. CDR1 SGHRS and CDR2 YFSETQ come from the germline V gene. CDR3 loop: CASSPGLERGTDTQYF. The CDR3 bases are TGCGCCAGCAGCCCCGGACTAGAAAGAGGCACAGATACGCAGTATTTT.